The following is a T cell receptor beta chain sequence with its context. Its antigen remains unidentified. This specimen comes from a study of vaccination and CD4 T cells after COVID-19. Trimming at V came to 4 bases and at J to 2 bases, leaving 12 bases not matched to a gene. This CDR3 is built from 18 residues. Per germline, CDR1 KGHDR and CDR2 SFDVKD. Indicated time point: late sampling 161 to 241 days after vaccination in a few convalescent patients. Documented treatment: approximately 10-day PBMC culture with coronavirus spike peptide pools or control peptides (ViraFEST assay). An Oncomine TCR Beta short-read assay was used to sequence the DNA from cultured CD4+ T cells. TCRdb processed the PCR reads anew with MiXCR; each CDR3 protein has one entry. The repertoire holds tens of thousands of distinct CDR3 sequences, approximately 29% seen once, with approximately 10% in the top ten.

The TCR originated in a human donor who had recovered from COVID-19. The input for sequencing was CD4+ T cells from blood, cultured in vitro, taken about 7 months after SARS-CoV-2 vaccination. V usage is TRBV24-1 and J usage is TRBJ2-1; TRBD1 aligns across 8 bases. In nucleotides, the CDR3 is TGTGCCACCAGTGACAGCAGCAGGGCAGGGGGCCCCTACAATGAGCAGTTCTTC. Amino acids: CATSDSSRAGGPYNEQFF.